These 28 T cell receptor beta chains share one sample of origin, sequenced in a study of blood T cell repertoires in COVID-19 (dated by TCRdb to the early 2020s). Libraries were built with the immunoSEQ multiplex PCR assay. TCRdb stores this immuneACCESS table with in-frame sequences only. Part of the clones is absent; in the studies checked, under half of the shortfall reflects unresolved V genes, and no reason is known for the rest. Recorded for this sample are approximately 210,000 clones; roughly nine tenths of them occurred a single time. Roughly 0.78% of the sample is taken by the ten largest. The sequencing sample was made of peripheral blood. These TCRs come from a woman between 65 and 79 years old with acute or convalescent COVID-19.

The chain joins TRBV6-5 to TRBJ1-5; D is possibly TRBD1 (5 bases). Looked up from germline, CDR1 is MNHEY and CDR2 is SVGAGI. Trimming shortened V by 6 bases and J by 8 bases, and 14 bases separated the two germline ends. The CDR3 runs to 13 residues. This chain's CDR3 is CASRDPRGEPQHF. The CDR3 DNA sequence: TGTGCCAGCAGGGACCCGCGGGGGGAGCCCCAGCATTTT.

The chain joins TRBV6-5 to TRBJ1-3; possibly TRBD1 for D (5 bases). The germline V gene has CDR1 MNHEY and CDR2 SVGAGI. This CDR3 is 15 amino acids long. Trimming cost V 2 bases and J 0 bases, with 8 bases left between them. Here the CDR3 reads CASSYRGNSGNTIYF. The DNA of the CDR3 is TGTGCCAGCAGTTACAGGGGAAACTCTGGAAACACCATATATTTT.

The V gene is TRBV7-8, the J gene TRBJ2-5, with 8 bases lining up with TRBD1. There are 14 residues in the CDR3. Germline values: CDR1 SGHVS, CDR2 FQNEAQ. Unmatched junction bases numbered 6, after V lost 5 bases and J lost 4 bases. Here the CDR3 DNA reads TGTGCCAGCAGCCCTGGACAGGGCGGAGAGACCCAGTACTTC. It encodes CASSPGQGGETQYF.

This rearrangement joins TRBV5-1 to TRBJ2-3, with 9 nucleotides matching TRBD1. This CDR3 region has 14 residues. J lost 5 bases, V lost 3 bases, and 4 bases had no gene match. CDR1 and CDR2 from the germline V gene are SGHRS and YFSETQ. CDR3: CASSYRGPGDTQYF. For the CDR3, the DNA is TGCGCCAGCAGCTACAGGGGGCCCGGAGATACGCAGTATTTT.

The chain uses TRBV2 and TRBJ1-1; D gene uncertain. V lost 8 bases, J lost 7 bases, and 8 bases lay in between. CDR3 length: 10 amino acids. The V gene's germline CDR1 is SNHLY and CDR2 FYNNEI. The CDR3 nucleotides read TGTGCCAGCTCTGCCTATGAAGCTTTCTTT. It is translated as CASSAYEAFF.

This chain uses TRBV6-5 with TRBJ2-6, with no clear D. V gave up 5 bases and J gave up 0 bases, with 2 bases separating them. The germline CDR1 and CDR2 sequences are MNHEY and SVGAGI. The CDR3 extends over 13 amino acids. CDR3 in amino acids: CASSRSGANVLTF. The DNA for the CDR3 is TGTGCCAGCAGTCGCTCTGGGGCCAACGTCCTGACTTTC.

The chain uses TRBV14 and TRBJ2-3; 9 bases are a match to TRBD1. V shed 5 bases and J 4 bases; nucleotides not matched to a gene: 7. CDR1 and CDR2 from the germline V gene are SGHDN and FVKESK. The CDR3 covers 15 residues. For the CDR3, the DNA is TGTGCCAGCAGCATACAGGGGGCCGGCGCAGATACGCAGTATTTT. Translated, it gives CASSIQGAGADTQYF.

This clone came up once. V usage is TRBV7-9 and J usage is TRBJ2-7; 13 positions agree with TRBD2. J gave up 5 bases and V 5 bases, and 21 bases lay outside the gene matches. This CDR3 has 20 residues. The germline gives CDR1 SEHNR, CDR2 FQNEAQ (reference sequence). In DNA form, the CDR3 reads TGTGCCAGCAGCACCCGACTAGCGGGGGGATCTCCTTCCAGCATTAACGAGCAGTACTTC. Residues: CASSTRLAGGSPSSINEQYF.

Points on this clone: The same CDR3 can be traced to other DNA sequences in this sample. V usage is TRBV12-5 and J usage is TRBJ2-3, with 7 nucleotides matching TRBD1. Germline CDR1 and CDR2: LGHNT and FRNRAP. V trimming: 4 bases; J trimming: 2 bases; junction bases outside the gene matches: 3. The CDR3 contains 14 residues. CDR3 residues: CASGSGQVTDTQYF. The CDR3 nucleotides are TGTGCTAGTGGTTCAGGACAGGTCACAGATACGCAGTATTTT.

The chain combines TRBV28 with TRBJ2-1; 12 nucleotides line up with TRBD2. This CDR3 has 14 residues. V trimming: 8 bases; J trimming: 7 bases; junction bases outside the gene matches: 6. The V gene's germline CDR1 is MDHEN and CDR2 SYDVKM. The CDR3 DNA is TGTGCCAGCGATGAGGGGACTAGCGGGAATGAGCAGTTCTTC. This gives the protein CASDEGTSGNEQFF.

Details on this clone: Mismatch with germline at one junction end may stem from a read error. This sequence joins TRBV20-1 and TRBJ2-7; the match to TRBD2 covers 8 bases. Germline V gene lookup returns CDR1 DFQATT and CDR2 SNEGSKA (reference sequence). The CDR3 is made up of 11 amino acids. This chain's CDR3 is CSAVGGGRTTF. The CDR3 nucleotides are TGCAGTGCTGTAGGAGGCGGGAGGACTACTTTC.

The V and J genes are TRBV4-1 and TRBJ2-3, with TRBD2 matching over 12 bases. V shed 2 bases and J 2 bases; nucleotides not matched to a gene: 2. Germline CDR1 reads MGHRA; CDR2 reads YSYEKL. CDR3 length: 16 amino acids. CDR3 nucleotide sequence: TGCGCCAGCAGCCAAAGACTAGCGGGGGACACAGATACGCAGTATTTT. Translation gives CASSQRLAGDTDTQYF.

The chain is built from TRBV7-2 and TRBJ2-7; D uncertain. V was pared by 3 bases and J by 2 bases, with 8 bases between. Per the germline V gene, CDR1 is SGHTA and CDR2 is FQGNSA. This CDR3 is 13 amino acids long. CDR3 bases: TGTGCCAGCAGCTTGGCAGTCCCCTACGAGCAGTACTTC. Protein sequence: CASSLAVPYEQYF.

This chain joins TRBV7-9 and TRBJ2-1; 7 bases are a match to TRBD1. The CDR3 spans 14 residues. V shed 6 bases, J shed 10 bases, and the junction held 12 bases outside the gene matches. CDR1 and CDR2 from the germline V gene are SEHNR and FQNEAQ (reference sequence). The chain's CDR3 is CASRPDRVGNEQFF. CDR3 DNA: TGTGCCAGCAGACCAGACAGGGTGGGGAACGAGCAGTTCTTC.

In this sample, this clone turned up once. The V and J genes are TRBV4-3 and TRBJ1-4; 8 bases are shared with TRBD1. Germline CDR1 LGHNA, CDR2 YSLEER. V was clipped by 3 bases and J by 7 bases; unmatched bases: 7. This CDR3 has 15 amino acids. For the CDR3, the DNA is TGCGCCAGCAGCCAGGGGGAGACAGGGGTTGAAAAACTGTTTTTT. This translates into CASSQGETGVEKLFF.

The chain recombines TRBV9 with TRBJ2-7; the match to TRBD2 covers 9 bases. Germline V gene lookup returns CDR1 SGDLS and CDR2 YYNGEE. The CDR3 is 15 residues long. Trimming cost V 2 bases and J 0 bases; bases outside gene matches: 3. CDR3 DNA sequence: TGTGCCAGCAGCGTGGGTAGCGGGAGCTCCTACGAGCAGTACTTC. Translation gives CASSVGSGSSYEQYF. The entire variable domain, with the rest obtained from reference TRBV9 and TRBJ2-7, is as follows: DSGVTQTPKHLITATGQRVTLRCSPRSGDLSVYWYQQSLDQGLQFLIQYYNGEERAKGNILERFSAQQFPDLHSELNLSSLELGDSALYFCASSVGSGSSYEQYFGPGTRLTVT.

This sequence joins TRBV4-3 and TRBJ2-7; 11 nucleotides match TRBD2. Germline assignment: CDR1 LGHNA and CDR2 YSLEER. This CDR3 has 14 residues. The J segment lost 8 bases and the V segment lost 0 bases, leaving 3 bases of the junction unmatched. CDR3 nucleotides: TGCGCCAGCAGCCAAGAACTAGCGGGAGCAAAGCAGTACTTC. Amino acids: CASSQELAGAKQYF.

The rearrangement joins TRBV28 to TRBJ1-5; no clear D. This CDR3 contains 15 residues. Germline CDR1 is MDHEN and CDR2 is SYDVKM. Trimming took off 2 bases at V and 5 bases at J, with 13 bases between the two ends. CDR3 region: CASSLGSEGHQPQHF. In DNA, the CDR3 is TGTGCCAGCAGTTTAGGCAGTGAGGGCCATCAGCCCCAGCATTTT. Full variable domain (remainder filled in from reference TRBV28 and TRBJ1-5): DVKVTQSSRYLVKRTGEKVFLECVQDMDHENMFWYRQDPGLGLRLIYFSYDVKMKEKGDIPEGYSVSREKKERFSLILESASTNQTSMYLCASSLGSEGHQPQHFGDGTRLSIL.

The V call is TRBV5-1, the J call TRBJ2-7; D perhaps matches TRBD2 (7 bases). V was shortened by 0 bases and J by 4 bases, with 14 bases between the two germline ends. In germline, CDR1 is SGHRS, CDR2 YFSETQ. The CDR3 is 15 amino acids. The CDR3 sequence: CASSLAGEGVYEQYF. The DNA of the CDR3 is TGCGCCAGCAGCTTGGCCGGGGAGGGGGTATACGAGCAGTACTTC.

The rearrangement uses TRBV19 and TRBJ1-3; unclear D gene. V lost 4 bases and J lost 2, with 9 bases in between. The CDR3 spans 14 residues. Germline lookup yields CDR1 LNHDA and CDR2 SQIVND (reference sequence). CDR3 sequence: CASSSGLAGNTIYF. CDR3 in DNA: TGTGCCAGTAGTAGCGGGTTGGCTGGAAACACCATATATTTT. Based on the CDR3 plus reference TRBV19 and TRBJ1-3, the full variable domain is DGGITQSPKYLFRKEGQNVTLSCEQNLNHDAMYWYRQDPGQGLRLIYYSQIVNDFQKGDIAEGYSVSREKKESFPLTVTSAQKNPTAFYLCASSSGLAGNTIYFGEGSWLTVV.

This clone appeared a single time. The gene calls are TRBV5-6 and TRBJ2-7, with D perhaps TRBD1 (6 bases). Trimming stripped 3 bases from V and 6 bases from J, with 16 bases between. Germline-derived CDR1 and CDR2 are SGHDT and YYEEEE. The CDR3 is 14 residues long. The CDR3 is CASSSWGPAREQYF. The CDR3 bases are TGTGCCAGCAGCTCATGGGGGCCCGCTCGCGAGCAGTACTTC.

J is TRBJ1-5 and V is TRBV6-5; D unresolved. Germline CDR1 and CDR2: MNHEY and SVGAGI. This CDR3 has 13 residues. Trimming removed 6 bases from V and 0 bases from J, with 6 bases in between. The CDR3 region has the DNA TGTGCCAGCAGCGCGAATAGCAATCAGCCCCAGCATTTT. It translates to CASSANSNQPQHF.

V gene TRBV12-3 or TRBV12-4 combines with J gene TRBJ1-2; perhaps TRBD1 as D (6 bases). The CDR3 loop spans 13 amino acids. The V end lost 6 bases, the J end lost 7 bases, and 15 bases lay between the germline ends. CDR3 DNA: TGTGCCAGCAGCCTACAGGGAACCTCTGGCTACACCTTC. Protein product: CASSLQGTSGYTF.

The V gene is TRBV29-1, the J gene TRBJ2-2; 7 positions agree with TRBD2. Germline lookup yields CDR1 SQVTM and CDR2 ANQGSEA. The V and J ends lost 5 bases and 7 bases, in that order; junction bases with no gene match: 7. This CDR3 region has 13 residues. The CDR3 nucleotides read TGCAGCGTTCAACGGGGGGTCGGCGGGGAGCTGTTTTTT. Encoded protein: CSVQRGVGGELFF.

The chain employs TRBV5-1 and TRBJ2-5; D uncertain. CDR1 and CDR2 from the germline V gene are SGHRS and YFSETQ. V dropped 2 bases and J dropped 2 bases, with 7 bases sitting between them. The CDR3 totals 13 residues. CDR3 nucleotide sequence: TGCGCCAGCAGCTTCGTCGCGCAAGAGACCCAGTACTTC. It is translated as CASSFVAQETQYF.

V usage is TRBV4-2 and J usage is TRBJ2-2; perhaps TRBD1 as D (5 bases). The V gene's germline CDR1 is LGHNA and CDR2 YNFKEQ. V was shortened by 1 base and J by 3 bases, with 12 bases between the two germline ends. The CDR3 is 16 amino acids. The chain's CDR3 is CASSQVHGADTGELFF. CDR3 DNA: TGTGCCAGCAGCCAAGTTCATGGGGCAGACACCGGGGAGCTGTTTTTT.

The chain carries TRBV5-1 and TRBJ1-6; 7 nucleotides match TRBD1. CDR3 size: 16 residues. Trimming took 2 bases from V and 5 from J; bases not matched to a gene: 7. Germline assignment: CDR1 SGHRS and CDR2 YFSETQ. The CDR3 coding sequence is TGCGCCAGCAGCTTAGAAACAGGGGACAATAATTCACCCCTCCACTTT. As protein: CASSLETGDNNSPLHF.

The V call is TRBV27, the J call TRBJ1-2; the D is unclear. This CDR3 is built from 14 residues. Trimming removed 4 bases from V and 4 bases from J, with 13 bases in between. In germline, CDR1 is MNHEY, CDR2 SMNVEV (reference sequence). CDR3 in DNA: TGTGCCAGCAGTTCTCTGGGCGAGATCTATGGCTACACCTTC. It is translated as CASSSLGEIYGYTF.